The present T cell receptor (beta chain) was sequenced within a study of blood T cells in healthy people across ages (dated by TCRdb to 2013 to 2016). Broadly, across the study: In model experiments, template switching captured about one uniquely barcoded TCR beta cDNA molecule for every two T cells. To track age-related changes in TCR beta repertoire diversity, the study relied on deep sequencing normalized with unique cDNA molecular identifiers. To avoid experimental bias, donors of different ages were distributed randomly across sequencing lanes. The donors were divided into four age groups: young (average approximately 16 years), middle-aged (about 39), aged (about 61) and long-lived (82). Using the same blood draw, the study looked at two additional independent replicas of 1 million unique cDNA reads for two donors, one aged 18 to 30 and the other aged 80 or older.

This clonotype occurred a few times. The target of this receptor is not known. Base quality data are lacking; no much larger clone is found one base away. The protocol used for the library was 5' RACE. The sequencer listed for this sample is Illumina HiSeq 2500. A second PCR of roughly 6 to 12 cycles was performed with a sample-barcoded 5' primer and a J-beta primer mix. A unique molecular identifier was introduced onto each TCR beta cDNA molecule by a template-switch 5' adaptor carrying 12 random nucleotides. Each sample yielded at least 2.5 million CDR3-containing paired-end reads. All of the RNA was converted into first-strand cDNA using the Mint cDNA synthesis kit, with a TRBC-specific oligonucleotide serving as the primer. Following uracil-DNA glycosylase treatment, a first 18-cycle PCR with universal primers M1SS and BC2_uni_R was performed on all cDNA. The authors' pipeline ran thus. For normalization, 1 million high-quality reads were randomly selected from each sample, with every read carrying a distinct molecular identifier. Instead of being binned into consensus sequences, reads that shared molecular identifiers were thrown out. CDR3 identification, clonotype clustering and error correction used MiTCR with a Q25 quality threshold and the strictest error-elimination algorithm. A nonparametric unseen species model with Euler transformation was used to estimate a lower bound on total TCR beta diversity. The raw public data were reprocessed by TCRdb itself: fastp quality trimming at Q25, MiXCR clonotype calling, in-frame beta chains only. Rows are unified per CDR3 protein, each entry keeping the most common DNA and genes. The V and J calls and clone size come from TCRdb's table, not from the authors' own analysis. This sample is represented by roughly 1,500,000 distinct CDR3 sequences; roughly 40% of them were singletons. Around 8% of the sample is in the top ten clones.

The donors were roughly 39 Caucasian individuals from Russia, aged about 6 to 95 years, who were systemically healthy. Each donor gave ten milliliters of peripheral blood, collected into EDTA-treated Vacutainer tubes. PBMCs were isolated by Ficoll-Paque density-gradient centrifugation, with at least 6 million obtained per sample. Trizol reagent was used to extract total RNA from PBMCs, with at least 5 micrograms per sample. The percentages of naive CD45RAhigh/CD27high T cells were determined by flow cytometry on a PBMC aliquot from every donor. General conclusions and limits of the study: Since profiling was done on bulk unsorted PBMCs, naive and antigen-experienced compartments could not be conclusively compared. Compared with the aged group, the long-lived group had more naive CD4+ T cells, fewer expanded clones and increased TCR diversity, suggesting age selection. A strong correlation was found between observed TCR beta diversity and the percentage of naive T cells measured by flow cytometry. Estimates of total diversity based on one million sequenced T cells were considered lower bounds and underestimates. Because donor CMV infection status was unknown, age-related changes in expanded clonotypes were potentially confounded. As age increased, observed TCR beta diversity per million T cells dropped in a roughly linear way, and a significant reduction was already evident by age around 41.

Ends trimmed: V by 3 bases, J by 5 bases; bases unmatched to a gene: 15. The CDR3 has 17 amino acids, counting the end cysteine and phenylalanine. CDR3 DNA is the only sequence kept; it has 51 bases, read in frame from the first base. CDR1 and CDR2 are read off the germline V gene as SGHRS and YFSETQ. Sequenced sample: blood. This sequence originates from a woman younger than 35 in good health. This sequence uses TRBV5-1 and TRBJ2-5, with 8 middle bases fitting TRBD2. The CDR3 in this case is CASSSQFTGLVAETQYF. The DNA reads TGCGCCAGCAGCTCGCAATTTACGGGACTAGTTGCGGAGACCCAGTACTTC.